This TCR beta chain was sequenced for a study of cytomegalovirus exposure and HLA in healthy donors. Between the trimmed V and J ends, which lost 4 bases and 1 base, there was a span of 7 bases. The CDR3 extends over 13 amino acids. Per the germline V gene, CDR1 is SGHTA and CDR2 is FQGTGA. Amplification used 60 Vbeta primers and 13 Jbeta primers. Profiled with immunoSEQ multiplex PCR; TCRdb holds only in-frame clones, not every one. The sample yields 100,000 to 150,000 clones, around 75% seen once. V is TRBV7-3 and J is TRBJ1-1; D may be TRBD1 (5 bases). The TCR comes from a woman aged 50 to 65 in good health and CMV-seropositive. Sample: PBMCs. CDR3 residues: CASSSQENTEAFF. The CDR3 coding sequence is TGTGCCAGCAGCTCACAGGAGAACACTGAAGCTTTCTTT.